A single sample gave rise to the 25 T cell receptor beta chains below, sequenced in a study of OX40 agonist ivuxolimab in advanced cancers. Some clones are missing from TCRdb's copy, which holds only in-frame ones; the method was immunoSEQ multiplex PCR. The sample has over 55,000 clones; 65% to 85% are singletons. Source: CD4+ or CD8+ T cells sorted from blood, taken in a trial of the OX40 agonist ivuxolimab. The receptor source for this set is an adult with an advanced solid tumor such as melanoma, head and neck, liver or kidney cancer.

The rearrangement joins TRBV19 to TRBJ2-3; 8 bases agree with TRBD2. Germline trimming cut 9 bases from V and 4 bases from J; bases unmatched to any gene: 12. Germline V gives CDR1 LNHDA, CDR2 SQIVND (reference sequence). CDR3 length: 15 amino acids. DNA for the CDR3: TGTGCCAGCACCAAGACGGGACTAGTGGCAGATACGCAGTATTTT. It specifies CASTKTGLVADTQYF.

The CDR3, as DNA: TGTGCCACCGGAGGTCCGACAGGGGGCGGGGATCGTCCCGGGGAGCTGTTTTTT. It yields the protein CATGGPTGGGDRPGELFF. The chain couples TRBV19 to TRBJ2-2; 10 nucleotides align to TRBD1. After removal of 10 bases from V and 6 bases from J, the junction contained 20 bases not matched to a gene. Germline assignment: CDR1 LNHDA and CDR2 SQIVND (reference sequence). CDR3 size: 18 residues.

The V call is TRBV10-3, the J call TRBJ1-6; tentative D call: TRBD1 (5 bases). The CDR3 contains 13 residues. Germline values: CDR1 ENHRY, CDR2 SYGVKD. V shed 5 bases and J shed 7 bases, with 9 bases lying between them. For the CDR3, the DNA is TGTGCCATCAGTTTGGCAGGGAATTCACCCCTCCACTTT. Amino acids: CAISLAGNSPLHF.

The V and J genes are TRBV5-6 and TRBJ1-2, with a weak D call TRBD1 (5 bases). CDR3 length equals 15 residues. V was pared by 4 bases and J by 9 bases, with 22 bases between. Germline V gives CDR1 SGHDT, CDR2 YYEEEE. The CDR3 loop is CASSLLAGGSLRYTF. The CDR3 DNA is TGTGCCAGCAGCCTTCTGGCGGGGGGGTCTTTACGCTACACCTTC.

CDR3 protein: CSARGVYGYTF. CDR3 coding DNA: TGCAGTGCTAGGGGCGTCTATGGCTACACCTTC. The genes are TRBV20-1 and TRBJ1-2; D ambiguous. The germline V and J ends were trimmed by 3 bases and 4 bases, with 6 bases remaining between them. CDR3 length: 11 residues. Germline CDR1 DFQATT, CDR2 SNEGSKA (reference sequence).

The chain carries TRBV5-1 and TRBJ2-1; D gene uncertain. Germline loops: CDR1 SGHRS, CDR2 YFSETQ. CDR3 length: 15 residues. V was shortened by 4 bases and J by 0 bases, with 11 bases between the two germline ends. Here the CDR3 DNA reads TGCGCCAGCAGCCCCTTTGGGGACTCCTACAATGAGCAGTTCTTC. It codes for CASSPFGDSYNEQFF. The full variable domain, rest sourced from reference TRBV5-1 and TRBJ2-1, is KAGVTQTPRYLIKTRGQQVTLSCSPISGHRSVSWYQQTPGQGLQFLFEYFSETQRNKGNFPGRFSGRQFSNSRSEMNVSTLELGDSALYLCASSPFGDSYNEQFFGPGTRLTVL.

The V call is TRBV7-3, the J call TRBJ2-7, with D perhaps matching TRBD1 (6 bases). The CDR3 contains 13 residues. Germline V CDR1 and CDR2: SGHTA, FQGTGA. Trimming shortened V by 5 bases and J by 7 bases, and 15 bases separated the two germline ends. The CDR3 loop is CASSPGVQGEQYF. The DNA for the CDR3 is TGTGCCAGCAGCCCTGGGGTTCAGGGGGAGCAGTACTTC.

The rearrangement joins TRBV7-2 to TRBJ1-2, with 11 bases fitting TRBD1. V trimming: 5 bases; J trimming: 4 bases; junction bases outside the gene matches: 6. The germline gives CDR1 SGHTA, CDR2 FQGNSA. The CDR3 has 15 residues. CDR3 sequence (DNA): TGTGCCAGCAGCCCAGATGGACAGGGGGCCTATGGCTACACCTTC. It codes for CASSPDGQGAYGYTF.

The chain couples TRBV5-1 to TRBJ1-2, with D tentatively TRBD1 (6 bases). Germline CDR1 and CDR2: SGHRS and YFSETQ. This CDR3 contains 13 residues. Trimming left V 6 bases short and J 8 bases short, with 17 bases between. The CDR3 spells CASMKAGGPGYTF. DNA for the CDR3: TGCGCCAGCATGAAGGCGGGGGGCCCGGGCTACACCTTC.

The DNA of the CDR3 is TGCGCCAGCAGCTTGGGGGTGGGAGGGGACACAGATACGCAGTATTTT. The encoded protein is CASSLGVGGDTDTQYF. V and J are TRBV5-1 and TRBJ2-3; 7 nucleotides match TRBD2. Germline-derived CDR1 and CDR2 are SGHRS and YFSETQ. CDR3 size: 16 residues. The V segment lost 0 bases and the J segment 2 bases; nucleotides outside the gene matches: 6.

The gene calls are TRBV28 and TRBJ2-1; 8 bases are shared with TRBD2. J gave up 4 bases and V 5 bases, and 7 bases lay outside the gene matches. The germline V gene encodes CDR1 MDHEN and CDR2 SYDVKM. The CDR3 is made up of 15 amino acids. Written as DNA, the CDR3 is TGTGCCAGCAGTCCCTGGACGGGGGGGTACAATGAGCAGTTCTTC. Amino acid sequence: CASSPWTGGYNEQFF.

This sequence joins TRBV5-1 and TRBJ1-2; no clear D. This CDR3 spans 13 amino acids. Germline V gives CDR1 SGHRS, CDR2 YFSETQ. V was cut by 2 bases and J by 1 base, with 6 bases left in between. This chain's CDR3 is CASSFGGNYGYTF. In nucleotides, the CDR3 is TGCGCCAGCAGCTTCGGCGGTAACTATGGCTACACCTTC.

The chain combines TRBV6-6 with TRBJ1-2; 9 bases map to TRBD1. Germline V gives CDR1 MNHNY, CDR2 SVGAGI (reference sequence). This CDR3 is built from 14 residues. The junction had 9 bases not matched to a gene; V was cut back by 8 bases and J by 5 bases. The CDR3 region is CASQGTGSSYGYTF. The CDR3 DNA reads TGTGCCAGCCAGGGGACAGGGTCTTCTTATGGCTACACCTTC.

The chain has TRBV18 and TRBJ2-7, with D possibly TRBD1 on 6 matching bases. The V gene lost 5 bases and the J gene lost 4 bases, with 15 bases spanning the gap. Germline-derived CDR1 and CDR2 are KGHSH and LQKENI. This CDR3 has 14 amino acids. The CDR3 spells CASSVLAGEYEQYF. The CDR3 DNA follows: TGTGCCAGCTCAGTTTTGGCAGGGGAGTACGAGCAGTACTTC.

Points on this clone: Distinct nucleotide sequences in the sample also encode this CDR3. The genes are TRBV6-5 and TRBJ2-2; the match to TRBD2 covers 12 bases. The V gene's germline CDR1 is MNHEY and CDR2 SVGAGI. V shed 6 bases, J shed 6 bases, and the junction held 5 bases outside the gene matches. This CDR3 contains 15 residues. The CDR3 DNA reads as TGTGCCAGCAGATCCGGACTAGCGGGGCCCGGGGAGCTGTTTTTT. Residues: CASRSGLAGPGELFF.

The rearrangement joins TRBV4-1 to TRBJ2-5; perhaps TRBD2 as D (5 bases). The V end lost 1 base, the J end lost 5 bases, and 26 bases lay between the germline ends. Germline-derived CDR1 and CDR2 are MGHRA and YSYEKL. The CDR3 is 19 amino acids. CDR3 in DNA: TGCGCCAGCAGCCAAGTTTATGGAGGAGCGATAAAGCTTTTGGAGACCCAGTACTTC. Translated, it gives CASSQVYGGAIKLLETQYF.

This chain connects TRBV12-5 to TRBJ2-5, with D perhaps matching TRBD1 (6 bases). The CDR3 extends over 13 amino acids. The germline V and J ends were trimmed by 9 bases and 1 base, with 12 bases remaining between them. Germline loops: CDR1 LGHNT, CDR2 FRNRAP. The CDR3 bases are TGTGCTAGCACTCGGGACACCCAAGAGACCCAGTACTTC. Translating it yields CASTRDTQETQYF.

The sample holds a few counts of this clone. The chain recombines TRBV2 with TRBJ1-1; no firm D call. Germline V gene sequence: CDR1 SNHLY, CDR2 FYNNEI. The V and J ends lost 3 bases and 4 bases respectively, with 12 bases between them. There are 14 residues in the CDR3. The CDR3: CASSDVVFSTEAFF. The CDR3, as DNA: TGTGCCAGCAGTGACGTGGTTTTCAGCACTGAAGCTTTCTTT.

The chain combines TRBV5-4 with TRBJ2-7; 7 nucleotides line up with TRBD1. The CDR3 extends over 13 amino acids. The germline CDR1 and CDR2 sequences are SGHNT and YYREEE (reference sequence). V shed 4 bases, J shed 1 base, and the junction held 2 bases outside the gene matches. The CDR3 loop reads CASSGGQSYEQYF. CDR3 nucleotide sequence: TGTGCCAGCAGCGGGGGACAGTCCTACGAGCAGTACTTC.

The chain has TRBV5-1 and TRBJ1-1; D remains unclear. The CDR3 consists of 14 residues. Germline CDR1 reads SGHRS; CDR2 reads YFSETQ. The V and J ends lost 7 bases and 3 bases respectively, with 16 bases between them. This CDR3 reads CASQLGHADTEAFF. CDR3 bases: TGCGCCAGCCAACTCGGGCACGCGGACACTGAAGCTTTCTTT.

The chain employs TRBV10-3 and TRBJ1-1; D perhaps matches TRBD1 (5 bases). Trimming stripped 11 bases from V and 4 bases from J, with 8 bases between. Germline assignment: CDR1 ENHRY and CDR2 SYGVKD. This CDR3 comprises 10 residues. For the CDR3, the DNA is TGTGCCGCCGGGGGCACTGAAGCTTTCTTT. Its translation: CAAGGTEAFF.

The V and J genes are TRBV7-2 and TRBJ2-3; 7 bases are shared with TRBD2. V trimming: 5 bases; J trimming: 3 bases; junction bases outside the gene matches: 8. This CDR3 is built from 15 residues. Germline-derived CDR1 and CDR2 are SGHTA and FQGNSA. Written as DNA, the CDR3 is TGTGCCAGCAGCCTAGTTGGGGGGGGGACAGATACGCAGTATTTT. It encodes CASSLVGGGTDTQYF.

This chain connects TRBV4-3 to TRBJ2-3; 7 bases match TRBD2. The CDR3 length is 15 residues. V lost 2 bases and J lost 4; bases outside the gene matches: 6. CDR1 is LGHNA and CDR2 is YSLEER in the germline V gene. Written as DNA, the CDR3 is TGCGCCAGCAGCCAATCCCCGACTAGCTCAGATACGCAGTATTTT. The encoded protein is CASSQSPTSSDTQYF.

CDR3 region: CASSLSSSGFQETQYF. Written as DNA, the CDR3 is TGTGCCAGCAGTTTATCTTCGTCGGGCTTCCAAGAGACCCAGTACTTC. J is TRBJ2-5 and V is TRBV28; no firm D call. Germline values: CDR1 MDHEN, CDR2 SYDVKM. This CDR3 has 16 residues. V was trimmed by 1 base and J by 1 base, leaving 13 bases between them.

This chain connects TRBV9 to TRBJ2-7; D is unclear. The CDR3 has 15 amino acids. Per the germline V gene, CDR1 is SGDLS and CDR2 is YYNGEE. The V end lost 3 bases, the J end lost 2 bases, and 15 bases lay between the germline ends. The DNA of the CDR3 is TGTGCCAGCAGCGCTTCCCCCGGGCCAGCCTACGAGCAGTACTTC. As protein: CASSASPGPAYEQYF.